One sample yielded the 9 T cell receptor beta chains listed below, sequenced in a study of T cell clones after liver transplantation. The method was immunoSEQ multiplex PCR; TCRdb's version includes in-frame clones alone and lacks a portion of them. The sample shows roughly 72,000 clones, roughly 80% of them seen only once. The specimen was CD4+ T cells from blood, collected 48 months after liver transplant. The receptors shown here come from a human patient who received a liver transplant. Some of the T cells may derive from the graft donor.

The chain uses TRBV15 and TRBJ2-5; TRBD1 matches 9 bases. CDR1 LNHNV and CDR2 YYDKDF come from the germline V gene (reference sequence). The CDR3 loop spans 15 amino acids. The V and J ends lost 6 bases and 7 bases, in that order; junction bases with no gene match: 12. CDR3 sequence: CATSVGQGSIWTQYF. In DNA, the CDR3 is TGTGCCACCAGTGTAGGACAGGGGTCTATTTGGACCCAGTACTTC.

V gene TRBV5-4 combines with J gene TRBJ2-3, with 8 bases fitting TRBD1. This CDR3 has 15 residues. With 3 bases clipped from V and 2 bases from J, the junction kept 5 bases outside the gene matches. In germline, CDR1 is SGHNT, CDR2 YYREEE (reference sequence). The CDR3 DNA reads TGTGCCAGCAGCTCTACAGGGGGGTCCACAGATACGCAGTATTTT. As protein: CASSSTGGSTDTQYF.

The rearrangement uses TRBV5-1 and TRBJ2-5, with TRBD2 matching 9 bases. The V gene's germline CDR1 is SGHRS and CDR2 YFSETQ. After removal of 0 bases from V and 4 bases from J, the junction contained 4 bases not matched to a gene. This CDR3 region has 15 residues. CDR3 amino acids: CASSLELAGRETQYF. The CDR3 DNA reads TGCGCCAGCAGCTTGGAGCTAGCGGGAAGAGAGACCCAGTACTTC.

The chain has TRBV5-1 and TRBJ1-6; TRBD1 aligns across 10 bases. J gave up 14 bases and V 5 bases, and 13 bases lay outside the gene matches. The CDR3 runs to 15 residues. The germline V gene encodes CDR1 SGHRS and CDR2 YFSETQ. The CDR3 loop is CASSLEGTGVDSLHF. The CDR3 nucleotides are TGCGCCAGCAGTCTTGAGGGGACAGGGGTAGATTCCCTCCACTTT.

The chain has TRBV7-2 and TRBJ2-1, with TRBD2 matching over 13 bases. CDR1 SGHTA and CDR2 FQGNSA come from the germline V gene. There are 18 residues in the CDR3. V was pared by 5 bases and J by 0 bases, with 7 bases of the junction left unmatched. This CDR3 reads CASSKRTSGSGSYNEQFF. Here the CDR3 DNA reads TGTGCCAGCAGCAAACGGACTAGCGGGAGCGGCTCCTACAATGAGCAGTTCTTC.

V is TRBV5-6 and J is TRBJ2-7; D is uncertain. Germline values: CDR1 SGHDT, CDR2 YYEEEE. This CDR3 region has 13 residues. V was pared by 3 bases and J by 0 bases, with 7 bases between. The CDR3 here is CASSWWSSYEQYF. CDR3 bases: TGTGCCAGCAGCTGGTGGAGCTCCTACGAGCAGTACTTC.

The chain uses TRBV2 and TRBJ2-7; 10 nucleotides match TRBD1. V was clipped by 7 bases and J by 7 bases; unmatched bases: 13. The CDR3 covers 15 residues. Germline V CDR1 and CDR2: SNHLY, FYNNEI. The CDR3 coding sequence is TGTGCCAGCAAAATTCGGGACAGGGGCACTGGGGAGCAGTACTTC. It translates to CASKIRDRGTGEQYF.

The V call is TRBV6-1, the J call TRBJ2-4; 15 nucleotides line up with TRBD2. This CDR3 comprises 20 residues. V gave up 0 bases and J gave up 1 base; unmatched junction bases: 7. CDR1 is MNHNS and CDR2 is SASEGT in the germline V gene. Written as DNA, the CDR3 is TGTGCCAGCAGTGAAGCGCTGGGACTAGCGGGGGGCGGGGCCAAAAACATTCAGTACTTC. It specifies CASSEALGLAGGGAKNIQYF.

J is TRBJ2-5 and V is TRBV2; D remains ambiguous. V lost 4 bases to trimming and J lost 1 base, with 7 bases between them. The length of the CDR3 is 13 residues. Germline V gene sequence: CDR1 SNHLY, CDR2 FYNNEI. CDR3 sequence: CASSGMGQETQYF. CDR3 DNA sequence: TGTGCCAGCAGTGGGATGGGCCAAGAGACCCAGTACTTC.